This entry describes one T cell receptor (beta chain). The CDR3 is 13 residues long. Germline lookup yields CDR1 SGHNT and CDR2 YYREEE (reference sequence). V was shortened by 3 bases and J by 12 bases, with 16 bases between the two germline ends. Using immunoSEQ multiplex PCR, the repertoire was profiled, and TCRdb retains in-frame clones only, with some absent. The sample consists of 60,000 to 85,000 clones, about 94% of them appearing once. This sample was taken from a study of technical replicates of blood from several donors. The clonotype comes from a human donor in good health. The chain has TRBV5-4 and TRBJ2-1, with D possibly being TRBD2 (6 bases). The sequenced sample consisted of T cells isolated from PBMCs. CDR3 protein: CASSSGTLFAQFF. CDR3 DNA sequence: TGTGCCAGCAGCTCGGGGACTCTTTTTGCGCAGTTCTTC.